This entry concerns a single T cell receptor beta chain. Its specificity is unknown. The data derive from a study of high-grade serous ovarian cancer treatment subgroups. Sequenced by immunoSEQ multiplex PCR; TCRdb stores in-frame clones only, minus some. The sample comprises approximately 30,000 clones, roughly 80% of which are singletons, and around 1.9% rests with the top ten. Tumor samples were obtained before definitive surgery or chemotherapy. The germline V gene has CDR1 MDHEN and CDR2 SYDVKM. V was pared by 5 bases and J by 6 bases, with 12 bases between. This CDR3 has 13 amino acids. General study points: Bulk tumor TCR sequencing gave no spatial information. CDR1 and CDR2 were left unanalyzed; analyses focused on CDR3.

V gene TRBV28 combines with J gene TRBJ2-3; D is unclear. Sequencing input: tumor tissue. The sequence derives from a human donor with high-grade serous ovarian cancer. Written as DNA, the CDR3 is TGTGCCAGCAGTCTCAAAAAGGTCGATACGCAGTATTTT. It is translated as CASSLKKVDTQYF.